This T cell receptor beta chain was observed in a study of shared clonotypes between healthy human individuals. General study findings and limits: For naive CD4 cells, around 5% of clonotypes were shared across a handful of donors. The four-donor shared clonotypes exceeded non-shared clonotypes in generation probability, with non-shared ones scoring lower.

CDR1 and CDR2 (germline): SNHLY, FYNNEI. The CDR3 is 13 amino acids. V was cut by 8 bases and J by 0 bases, with 8 bases left in between. Source study methods: As immunoSEQ supplied junction-only sequences (without quality scores), filtering differed. Produced via immunoSEQ multiplex PCR; TCRdb's table is partial and in-frame only. The V and J calls and clone size are taken from that table; D and trimming were inferred from the DNA. Of more than 1,200,000 clones in the sample, about 98.5% were seen once. Worth noting for this clone: The target antigen is unknown.

The rearrangement links TRBV2 to TRBJ2-1, with unresolved D. The sequencing sample was made of naive CD4+ T cells sorted from blood. Specified subset: CD45RA+ positively selected. The TCR was taken from a man aged 30-40 years in good health. CDR3 nucleotides: TGTGCCAGCTTCGAAAGCTCCTACAATGAGCAGTTCTTC. It translates to CASFESSYNEQFF.